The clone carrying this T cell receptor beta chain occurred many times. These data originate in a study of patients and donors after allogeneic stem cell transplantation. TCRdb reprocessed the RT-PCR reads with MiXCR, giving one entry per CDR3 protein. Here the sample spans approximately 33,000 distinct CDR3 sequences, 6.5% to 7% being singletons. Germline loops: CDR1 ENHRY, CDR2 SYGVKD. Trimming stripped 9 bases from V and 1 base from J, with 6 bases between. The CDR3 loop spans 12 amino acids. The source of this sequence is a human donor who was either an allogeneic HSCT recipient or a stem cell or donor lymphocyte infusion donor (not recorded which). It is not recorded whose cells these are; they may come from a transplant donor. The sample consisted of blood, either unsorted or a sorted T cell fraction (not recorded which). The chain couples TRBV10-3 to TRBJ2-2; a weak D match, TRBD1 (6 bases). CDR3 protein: CAIGGNTGELFF. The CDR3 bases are TGTGCCATAGGGGGGAACACCGGGGAGCTGTTTTTT.